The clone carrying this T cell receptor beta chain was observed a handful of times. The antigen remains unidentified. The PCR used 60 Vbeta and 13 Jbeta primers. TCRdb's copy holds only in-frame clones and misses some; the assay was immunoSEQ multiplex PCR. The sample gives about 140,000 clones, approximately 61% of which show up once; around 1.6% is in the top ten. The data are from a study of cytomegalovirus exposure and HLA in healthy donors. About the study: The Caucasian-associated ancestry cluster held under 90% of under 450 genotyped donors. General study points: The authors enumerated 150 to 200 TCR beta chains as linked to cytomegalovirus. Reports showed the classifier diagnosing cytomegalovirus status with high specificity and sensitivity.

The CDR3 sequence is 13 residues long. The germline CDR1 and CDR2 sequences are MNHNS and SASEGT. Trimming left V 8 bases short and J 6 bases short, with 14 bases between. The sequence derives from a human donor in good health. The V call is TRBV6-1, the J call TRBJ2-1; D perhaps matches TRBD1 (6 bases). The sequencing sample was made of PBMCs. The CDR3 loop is CASDWGQTNEQFF. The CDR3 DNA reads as TGTGCCAGCGATTGGGGGCAAACCAATGAGCAGTTCTTC.